This T cell receptor beta chain was sequenced for a study of cytomegalovirus exposure and HLA in healthy donors. As for the study in general: There were fewer than 130 million unique TCR beta sequences, drawn from approximately 180 million T cells, in an earlier analysis. General observations from the study: In most subjects, TCR beta sequences reportedly gave accurate predictions of HLA-A and HLA-B alleles. Associated with cytomegalovirus, according to the listing, were around 160 TCR beta chains.

As concerns this clone: Its antigen remains unidentified.

PCR primers comprised 60 Vbeta and 13 Jbeta primers. Data came from immunoSEQ multiplex PCR; TCRdb stores just in-frame clones and leaves some out. This table holds around 50,000 clones. Sample: PBMCs. The sequence was collected from a female donor in good health and CMV-seronegative.

The CDR3 bases are TGTGCCAGCACGCGTGGGGGGAGCTTCTACAATGAGCAGTTCTTC. Its protein product is CASTRGGSFYNEQFF. The J gene is TRBJ2-1, the V gene TRBV27; a possible D gene is TRBD2 (6 bases). CDR3 length: 15 amino acids. Germline-derived CDR1 and CDR2 are MNHEY and SMNVEV (reference sequence). Trimming removed 7 bases at V and 3 bases at J, with 16 bases between.